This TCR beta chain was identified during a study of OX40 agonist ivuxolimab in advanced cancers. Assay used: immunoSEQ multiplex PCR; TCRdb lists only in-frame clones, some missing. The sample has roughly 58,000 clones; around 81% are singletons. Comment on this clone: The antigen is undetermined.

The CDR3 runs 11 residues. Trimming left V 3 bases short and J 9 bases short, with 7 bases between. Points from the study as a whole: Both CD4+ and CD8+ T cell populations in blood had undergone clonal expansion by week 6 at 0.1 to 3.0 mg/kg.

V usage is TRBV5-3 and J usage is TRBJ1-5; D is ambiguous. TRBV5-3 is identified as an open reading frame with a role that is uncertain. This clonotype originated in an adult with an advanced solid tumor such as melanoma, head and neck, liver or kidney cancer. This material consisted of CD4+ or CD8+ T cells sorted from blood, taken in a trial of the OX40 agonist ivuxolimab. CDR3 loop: CARSSMGPQHF. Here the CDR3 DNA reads TGTGCCAGAAGCTCCATGGGGCCCCAGCATTTT.